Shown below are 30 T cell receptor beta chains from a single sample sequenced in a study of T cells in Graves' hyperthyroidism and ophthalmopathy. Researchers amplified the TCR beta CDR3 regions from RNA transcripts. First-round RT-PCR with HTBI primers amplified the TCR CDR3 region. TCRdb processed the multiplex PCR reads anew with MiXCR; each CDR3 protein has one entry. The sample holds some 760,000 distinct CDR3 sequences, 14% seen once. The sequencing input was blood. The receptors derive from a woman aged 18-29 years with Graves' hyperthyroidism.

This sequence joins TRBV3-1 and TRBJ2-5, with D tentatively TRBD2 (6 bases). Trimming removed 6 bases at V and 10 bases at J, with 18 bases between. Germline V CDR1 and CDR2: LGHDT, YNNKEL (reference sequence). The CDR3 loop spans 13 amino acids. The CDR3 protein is CASRKGLSGIQYF. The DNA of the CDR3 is TGTGCCAGCAGAAAGGGACTCTCAGGGATCCAGTACTTC.

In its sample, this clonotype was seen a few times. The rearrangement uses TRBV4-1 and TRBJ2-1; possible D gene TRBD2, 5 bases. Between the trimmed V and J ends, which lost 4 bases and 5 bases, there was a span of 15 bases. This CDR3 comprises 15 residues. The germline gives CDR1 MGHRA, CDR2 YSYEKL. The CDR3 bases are TGCGCCAGCAGCCTACTAGGAATTTTGCACAATGAGCAGTTCTTC. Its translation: CASSLLGILHNEQFF.

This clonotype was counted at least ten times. The CDR3: CASEYTYEQYF. The CDR3 DNA is TGTGCTAGTGAGTATACGTACGAGCAGTACTTC. The chain combines TRBV12-5 with TRBJ2-7; no clear D gene. CDR1 is LGHNT and CDR2 is FRNRAP in the germline V gene. V was shortened by 7 bases and J by 4 bases, with 8 bases between the two germline ends. The length of the CDR3 is 11 residues.

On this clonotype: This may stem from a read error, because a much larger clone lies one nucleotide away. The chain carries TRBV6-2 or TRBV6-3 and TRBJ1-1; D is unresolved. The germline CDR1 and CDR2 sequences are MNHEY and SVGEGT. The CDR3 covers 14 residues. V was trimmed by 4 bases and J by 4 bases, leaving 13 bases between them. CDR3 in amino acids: CASSSRAAITEAFF. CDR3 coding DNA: TGTGCCAGCAGTTCCCGGGCAGCGATCACTGAAGCTTTCTTT.

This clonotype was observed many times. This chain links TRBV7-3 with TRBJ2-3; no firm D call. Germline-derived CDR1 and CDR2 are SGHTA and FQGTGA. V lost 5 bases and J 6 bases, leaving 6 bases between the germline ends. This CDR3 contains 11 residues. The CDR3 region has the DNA TGTGCCAGCAGCGTTGGGGATACGCAGTATTTT. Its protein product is CASSVGDTQYF.

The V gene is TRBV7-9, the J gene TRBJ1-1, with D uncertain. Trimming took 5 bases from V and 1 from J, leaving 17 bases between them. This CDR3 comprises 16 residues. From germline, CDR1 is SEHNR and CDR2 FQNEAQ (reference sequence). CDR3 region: CASSAGPSAGNTEAFF. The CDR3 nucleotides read TGTGCCAGCAGCGCCGGTCCTTCAGCGGGGAACACTGAAGCTTTCTTT.

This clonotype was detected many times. CDR3 DNA: TGTGCCTGGAGTGTCCTAGCGGGAGGGCTAGGGGAGACCCAGTACTTC. Its protein product is CAWSVLAGGLGETQYF. The rearrangement links TRBV30 to TRBJ2-5; the match to TRBD2 covers 12 bases. CDR3 length: 16 residues. The junction had 7 bases not matched to a gene; V was cut back by 0 bases and J by 5 bases. Germline V CDR1 and CDR2: GTSNPN, SVGIG (reference sequence). The entire variable domain, with the rest obtained from reference TRBV30 and TRBJ2-5, is as follows: SQTIHQWPATLVQPVGSPLSLECTVEGTSNPNLYWYRQAAGRGLQLLFYSVGIGQISSEVPQNLSASRPQDRQFILSSKKLLLSDSGFYLCAWSVLAGGLGETQYFGPGTRLLVL.

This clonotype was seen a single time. CDR3 DNA: TGTGCCACCAGTGATCCTCGGGACGGTGACTACGAGCAGTACTTC. Protein sequence: CATSDPRDGDYEQYF. The chain joins TRBV24-1 to TRBJ2-7; either TRBD1 or TRBD2 may supply D (5 bases each). CDR1 is KGHDR, CDR2 SFDVKD, per germline. This CDR3 has 15 residues. The V and J ends lost 3 bases and 3 bases respectively, with 14 bases between them.

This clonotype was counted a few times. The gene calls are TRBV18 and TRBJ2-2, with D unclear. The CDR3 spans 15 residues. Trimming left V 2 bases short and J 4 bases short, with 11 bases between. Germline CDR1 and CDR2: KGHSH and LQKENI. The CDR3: CASSPGEPVTGELFF. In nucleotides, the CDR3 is TGTGCCAGCTCACCAGGCGAACCTGTCACCGGGGAGCTGTTTTTT.

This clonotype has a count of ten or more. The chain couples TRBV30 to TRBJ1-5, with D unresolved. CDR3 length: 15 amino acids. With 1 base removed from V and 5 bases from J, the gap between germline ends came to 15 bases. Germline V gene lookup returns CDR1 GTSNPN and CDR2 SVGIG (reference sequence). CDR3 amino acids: CAWSEWSARYQPQHF. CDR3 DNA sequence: TGTGCCTGGAGTGAATGGTCGGCCCGCTATCAGCCCCAGCATTTT.

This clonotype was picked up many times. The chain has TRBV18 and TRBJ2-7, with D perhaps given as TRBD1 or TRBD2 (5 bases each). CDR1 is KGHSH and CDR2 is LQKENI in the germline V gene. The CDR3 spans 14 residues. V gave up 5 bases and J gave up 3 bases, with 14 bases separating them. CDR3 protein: CASSSRGQIYEQYF. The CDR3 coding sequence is TGTGCCAGCTCATCTCGGGGCCAGATCTACGAGCAGTACTTC.

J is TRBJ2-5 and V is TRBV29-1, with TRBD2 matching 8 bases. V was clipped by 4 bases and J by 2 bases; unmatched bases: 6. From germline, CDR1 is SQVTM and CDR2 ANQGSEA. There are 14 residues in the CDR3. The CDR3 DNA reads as TGCAGCGTTGTTCGGGGGGGGGGGCAAGAGACCCAGTACTTC. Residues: CSVVRGGGQETQYF.

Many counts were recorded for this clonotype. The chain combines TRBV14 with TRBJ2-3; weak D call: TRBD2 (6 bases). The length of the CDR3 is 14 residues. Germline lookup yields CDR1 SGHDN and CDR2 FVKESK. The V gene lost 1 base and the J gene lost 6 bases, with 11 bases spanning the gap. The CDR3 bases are TGTGCCAGCAGCCAAGTTGGCGGGAAGGATACGCAGTATTTT. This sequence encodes CASSQVGGKDTQYF.

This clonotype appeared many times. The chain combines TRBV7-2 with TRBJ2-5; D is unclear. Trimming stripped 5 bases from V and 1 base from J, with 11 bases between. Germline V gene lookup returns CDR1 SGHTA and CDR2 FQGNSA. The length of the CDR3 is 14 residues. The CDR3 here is CASSPPTAQETQYF. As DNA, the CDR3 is TGTGCCAGCAGCCCGCCGACTGCCCAAGAGACCCAGTACTTC. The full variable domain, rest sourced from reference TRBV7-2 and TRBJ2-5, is GAGVSQSPSNKVTEKGKDVELRCDPISGHTALYWYRQSLGQGLEFLIYFQGNSAPDKSGLPSDRFSAERTGGSVSTLTIQRTQQEDSAVYLCASSPPTAQETQYFGPGTRLLVL.

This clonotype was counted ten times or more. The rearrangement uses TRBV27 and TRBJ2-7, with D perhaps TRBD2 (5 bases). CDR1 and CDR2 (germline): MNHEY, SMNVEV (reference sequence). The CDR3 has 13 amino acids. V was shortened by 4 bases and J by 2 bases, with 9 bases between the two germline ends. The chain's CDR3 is CASSYRETYEQYF. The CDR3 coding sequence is TGTGCCAGCAGTTACCGGGAAACCTACGAGCAGTACTTC.

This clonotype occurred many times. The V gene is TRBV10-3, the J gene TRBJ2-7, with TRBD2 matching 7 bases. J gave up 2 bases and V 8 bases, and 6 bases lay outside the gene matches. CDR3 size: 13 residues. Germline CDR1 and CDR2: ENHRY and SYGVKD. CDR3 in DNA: TGTGCCATCCGGCGGGAGAAGGCCTACGAGCAGTACTTC. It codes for CAIRREKAYEQYF.

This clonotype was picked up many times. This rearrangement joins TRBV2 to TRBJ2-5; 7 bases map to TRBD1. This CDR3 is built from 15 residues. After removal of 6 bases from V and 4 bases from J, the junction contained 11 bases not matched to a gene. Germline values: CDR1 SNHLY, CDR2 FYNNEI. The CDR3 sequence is CASRSRDSHRETQYF. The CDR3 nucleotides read TGTGCCAGCAGAAGCCGGGACAGCCACCGAGAGACCCAGTACTTC.

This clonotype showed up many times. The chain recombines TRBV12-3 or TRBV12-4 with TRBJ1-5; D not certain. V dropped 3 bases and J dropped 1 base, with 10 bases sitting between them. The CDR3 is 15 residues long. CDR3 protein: CASSFAARSNQPQHF. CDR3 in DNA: TGTGCCAGCAGTTTTGCTGCCAGAAGCAATCAGCCCCAGCATTTT.

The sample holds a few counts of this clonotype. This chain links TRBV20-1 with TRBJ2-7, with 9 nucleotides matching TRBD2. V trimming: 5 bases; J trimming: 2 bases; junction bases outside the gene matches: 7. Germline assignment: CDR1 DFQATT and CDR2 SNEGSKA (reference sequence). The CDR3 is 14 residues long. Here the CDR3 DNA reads TGCAGTGCTTTCAGCGGGAGGCGTGCCTACGAGCAGTACTTC. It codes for CSAFSGRRAYEQYF.

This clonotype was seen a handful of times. The CDR3 reads CASSFSPVGNQPQHF. CDR3 sequence (DNA): TGTGCCAGCAGTTTTTCTCCGGTGGGCAATCAGCCCCAGCATTTT. V gene TRBV28 combines with J gene TRBJ1-5; D ambiguous. The CDR3 has 15 residues. Trimming pared 3 bases from V and 2 bases from J, leaving 11 bases between. In germline, CDR1 is MDHEN, CDR2 SYDVKM. The full variable domain, in which reference TRBV28 and TRBJ1-5 provide the parts outside the CDR3, is DVKVTQSSRYLVKRTGEKVFLECVQDMDHENMFWYRQDPGLGLRLIYFSYDVKMKEKGDIPEGYSVSREKKERFSLILESASTNQTSMYLCASSFSPVGNQPQHFGDGTRLSIL.

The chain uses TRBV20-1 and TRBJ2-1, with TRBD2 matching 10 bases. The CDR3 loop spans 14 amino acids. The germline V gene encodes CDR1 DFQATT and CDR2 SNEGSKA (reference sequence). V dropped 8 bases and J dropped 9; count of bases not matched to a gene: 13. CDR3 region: CSSMSGLASSEQFF. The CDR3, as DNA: TGCAGTTCGATGTCGGGACTAGCGAGTTCTGAGCAGTTCTTC.

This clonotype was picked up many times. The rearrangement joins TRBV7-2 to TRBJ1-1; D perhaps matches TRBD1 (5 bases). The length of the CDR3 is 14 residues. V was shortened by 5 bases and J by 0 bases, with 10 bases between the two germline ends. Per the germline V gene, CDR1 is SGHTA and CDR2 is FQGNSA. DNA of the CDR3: TGTGCCAGCAGCGCTGACAGCCTGAACACTGAAGCTTTCTTT. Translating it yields CASSADSLNTEAFF.

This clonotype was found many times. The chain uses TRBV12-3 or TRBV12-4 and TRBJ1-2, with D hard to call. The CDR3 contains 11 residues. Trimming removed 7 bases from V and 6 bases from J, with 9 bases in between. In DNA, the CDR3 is TGTGCCAGCACCCCCTTTCATGGCTACACCTTC. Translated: CASTPFHGYTF.

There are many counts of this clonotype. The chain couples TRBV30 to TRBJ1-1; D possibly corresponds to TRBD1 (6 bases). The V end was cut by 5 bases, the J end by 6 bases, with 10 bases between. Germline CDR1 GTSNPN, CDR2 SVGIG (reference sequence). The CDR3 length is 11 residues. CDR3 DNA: TGTGCCTGGGGACAGACGCCTGAAGCTTTCTTT. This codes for CAWGQTPEAFF.

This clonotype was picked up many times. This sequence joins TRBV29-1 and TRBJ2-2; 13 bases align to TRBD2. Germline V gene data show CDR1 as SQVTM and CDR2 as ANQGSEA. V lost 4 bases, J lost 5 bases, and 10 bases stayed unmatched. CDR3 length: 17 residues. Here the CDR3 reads CSVGGGLAGVRTGELFF. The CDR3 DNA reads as TGCAGCGTTGGAGGCGGACTAGCGGGAGTCCGTACCGGGGAGCTGTTTTTT.

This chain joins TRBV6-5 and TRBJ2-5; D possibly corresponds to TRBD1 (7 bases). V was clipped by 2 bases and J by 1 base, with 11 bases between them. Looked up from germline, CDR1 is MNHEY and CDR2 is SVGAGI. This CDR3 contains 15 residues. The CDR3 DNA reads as TGTGCCAGCAGTTACGCGGGACAGCCCCAAGAGACCCAGTACTTC. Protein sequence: CASSYAGQPQETQYF.

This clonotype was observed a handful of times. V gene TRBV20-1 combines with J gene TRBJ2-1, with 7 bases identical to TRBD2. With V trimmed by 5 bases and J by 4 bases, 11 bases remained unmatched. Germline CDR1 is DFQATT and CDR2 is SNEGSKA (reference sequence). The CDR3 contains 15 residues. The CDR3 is CSASAGPSGYNEQFF. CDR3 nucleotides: TGCAGTGCTTCAGCCGGGCCTAGCGGATACAATGAGCAGTTCTTC.

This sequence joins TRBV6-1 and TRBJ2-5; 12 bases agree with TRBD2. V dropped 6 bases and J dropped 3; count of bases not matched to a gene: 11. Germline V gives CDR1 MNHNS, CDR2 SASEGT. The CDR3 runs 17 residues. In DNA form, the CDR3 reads TGTGCCAGCAGGCAACCCCTAGCGGGAGGGAAAAAAGAGACCCAGTACTTC. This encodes CASRQPLAGGKKETQYF.

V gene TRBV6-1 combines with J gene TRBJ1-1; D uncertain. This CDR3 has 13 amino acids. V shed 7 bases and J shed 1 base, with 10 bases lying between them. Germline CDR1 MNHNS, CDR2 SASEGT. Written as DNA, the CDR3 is TGTGCCAGCATCCGATTATGGAACACTGAAGCTTTCTTT. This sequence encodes CASIRLWNTEAFF.

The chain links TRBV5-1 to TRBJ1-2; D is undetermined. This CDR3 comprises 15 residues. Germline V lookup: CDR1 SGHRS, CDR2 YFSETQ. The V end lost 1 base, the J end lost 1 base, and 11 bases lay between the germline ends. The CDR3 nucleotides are TGCGCCAGCAGCTTGCCGGGCCAGATTAACTATGGCTACACCTTC. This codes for CASSLPGQINYGYTF.